The 28 T cell receptor beta chains listed next were all sequenced from one sample in a study of PD-L1 blockade in urothelial cancer. Time point here: peripheral blood 6 weeks after treatment start. Profiled with immunoSEQ multiplex PCR; TCRdb holds only in-frame clones, not every one. Of approximately 93,000 clones listed, around 78% are singletons. This sample comprised PBMCs, obtained around atezolizumab (anti-PD-L1) treatment. All receptors come from a man between 65 and 79 years old with urothelial cancer.

The chain joins TRBV7-5 to TRBJ2-2; no check of the table's D call, TRBD1, against the DNA was made. TRBV7-5 constitutes a pseudogene. This CDR3 spans 15 amino acids. CDR3 sequence reads: CARSFGQGHTGELFF. In nucleotides, the CDR3 is TGTGCCAGAAGCTTCGGACAGGGGCACACCGGGGAGCTGTTTTTT.

The V call is TRBV11-2, the J call TRBJ2-5; 8 positions agree with TRBD1. V lost 0 bases to trimming and J lost 4 bases; unmatched junction nucleotides: 4. CDR3 length: 15 amino acids. CDR1 and CDR2 (germline): SGHAT, FQNNGV. The CDR3 reads CASSLEVQGGETQYF. CDR3 coding DNA: TGTGCCAGCAGCTTAGAAGTACAGGGGGGAGAGACCCAGTACTTC.

CDR3 coding DNA: TGTGCCAGCAGCTTAGTAGAGCGGGCCCCCCCCCACAATGAGCAGTTCTTC. The encoded protein is CASSLVERAPPHNEQFF. The V gene is TRBV11-2, the J gene TRBJ2-1; tentatively, D is TRBD2 (6 bases). Germline CDR1 is SGHAT and CDR2 is FQNNGV. The CDR3 is 17 amino acids. Trimming took 1 base from V and 5 from J, leaving 18 bases between them.

This clone was seen a handful of times. The chain recombines TRBV7-3 with TRBJ2-1; 9 bases match TRBD2. V lost 2 bases and J lost 7; bases outside the gene matches: 6. The CDR3 totals 15 residues. From germline, CDR1 is SGHTA and CDR2 FQGTGA. CDR3 residues: CASSLEAGGGNEQFF. CDR3 in DNA: TGTGCCAGCAGCTTAGAAGCGGGGGGCGGTAATGAGCAGTTCTTC.

This chain links TRBV18 with TRBJ2-3, with 7 bases matching TRBD1. The length of the CDR3 is 13 residues. The V gene's germline CDR1 is KGHSH and CDR2 LQKENI. After removal of 6 bases from V and 4 bases from J, the junction contained 4 bases not matched to a gene. The CDR3 reads CASSPGQPDTQYF. In nucleotides, the CDR3 is TGTGCCAGCTCTCCGGGACAGCCAGATACGCAGTATTTT. Looking up the rest from reference TRBV18 and TRBJ2-3 gives the full variable domain: NAGVMQNPRHLVRRRGQEARLRCSPMKGHSHVYWYRQLPEEGLKFMVYLQKENIIDESGMPKERFSAEFPKEGPSILRIQQVVRGDSAAYFCASSPGQPDTQYFGPGTRLTVL.

The chain couples TRBV27 to TRBJ2-1; a possible D gene is TRBD2 (6 bases). V was trimmed by 0 bases and J by 7 bases, leaving 7 bases between them. The CDR3 has 13 amino acids. Germline V gene data show CDR1 as MNHEY and CDR2 as SMNVEV (reference sequence). The CDR3 nucleotides read TGTGCCAGCAGTTTATCGGAGGGGAATGAGCAGTTCTTC. Protein: CASSLSEGNEQFF.

This chain connects TRBV19 to TRBJ2-1; D is possibly TRBD1 (5 bases). The V and J ends lost 3 bases and 3 bases respectively, with 9 bases between them. The CDR3 sequence is 14 residues long. The germline CDR1 and CDR2 sequences are LNHDA and SQIVND (reference sequence). The CDR3 bases are TGTGCCAGTAGTATTGCGACAGTCTACAATGAGCAGTTCTTC. The encoded protein is CASSIATVYNEQFF.

The rearrangement joins TRBV9 to TRBJ2-2; TRBD2 matches at 7 bases. The CDR3 loop spans 16 amino acids. V lost 5 bases, J lost 4 bases, and 11 bases stayed unmatched. Germline V lookup: CDR1 SGDLS, CDR2 YYNGEE. The CDR3 sequence: CASSGGGSDVTGELFF. CDR3 in DNA: TGTGCCAGCAGTGGGGGAGGGTCGGACGTCACCGGGGAGCTGTTTTTT.

This sequence joins TRBV10-3 and TRBJ2-2, with D unresolved. Trimming cost V 2 bases and J 7 bases, with 8 bases left between them. CDR1 is ENHRY, CDR2 SYGVKD, per germline. The CDR3 extends over 13 amino acids. The CDR3 bases are TGTGCCATCAGTGAGCCCCAGGTCGGGGAGCTGTTTTTT. Protein: CAISEPQVGELFF.

The V call is TRBV6-5, the J call TRBJ2-2; no clear D gene. V lost 2 bases and J lost 7, with 5 bases in between. Germline lookup yields CDR1 MNHEY and CDR2 SVGAGI. The length of the CDR3 is 12 residues. The CDR3 protein is CASSYTLGELFF. The CDR3 DNA is TGTGCCAGCAGTTACACTCTCGGGGAGCTGTTTTTT.

The V gene is TRBV7-2, the J gene TRBJ2-6; 7 bases agree with TRBD1. This CDR3 has 15 residues. Trimming removed 5 bases from V and 2 bases from J; junction bases left unmatched: 3. CDR1 is SGHTA and CDR2 is FQGNSA in the germline V gene. In DNA form, the CDR3 reads TGTGCCAGCAGCGTCGACAGGGCTGGGGCCAACGTCCTGACTTTC. Translated: CASSVDRAGANVLTF.

This clone was counted a single time. The CDR3 is CASSLNRVGYTF. DNA for the CDR3: TGTGCCAGCAGCCTTAACAGGGTTGGCTACACCTTC. The chain uses TRBV14 and TRBJ1-2; a weak D match, TRBD1 (6 bases). Trimming took off 4 bases at V and 7 bases at J, with 10 bases between the two ends. Germline V gene data show CDR1 as SGHDN and CDR2 as FVKESK. This CDR3 has 12 residues.

The chain combines TRBV30 with TRBJ2-3, with D unclear. The CDR3 consists of 13 residues. The germline V gene encodes CDR1 GTSNPN and CDR2 SVGIG (reference sequence). With 0 bases removed from V and 2 bases from J, the gap between germline ends came to 6 bases. The CDR3 spells CAWSVSFTDTQYF. As DNA, the CDR3 is TGTGCCTGGAGTGTTTCTTTCACAGATACGCAGTATTTT.

V and J are TRBV7-2 and TRBJ2-5; 10 bases agree with TRBD2. Trimming took 5 bases from V and 5 from J; bases not matched to a gene: 11. Germline values: CDR1 SGHTA, CDR2 FQGNSA. The CDR3 extends over 16 amino acids. CDR3 region: CASSQSSGRAWETQYF. CDR3 nucleotide sequence: TGTGCCAGCAGCCAGTCCAGCGGGAGGGCCTGGGAGACCCAGTACTTC.

The chain uses TRBV15 and TRBJ1-2; TRBD1 might be the D (6 bases). V dropped 0 bases and J dropped 7 bases, with 15 bases sitting between them. This CDR3 spans 15 amino acids. Germline V gives CDR1 LNHNV, CDR2 YYDKDF (reference sequence). The CDR3 loop reads CATSRDLGGGLGYTF. DNA of the CDR3: TGTGCCACCAGCAGAGATCTTGGGGGCGGGCTTGGCTACACCTTC.

The genes are TRBV2 and TRBJ2-5; tentatively, D is TRBD2 (6 bases). Trimming took off 10 bases at V and 4 bases at J, with 22 bases between the two ends. CDR3 length: 15 amino acids. Germline V CDR1 and CDR2: SNHLY, FYNNEI. This CDR3 reads CATYSGGGPRETQYF. The DNA for the CDR3 is TGTGCCACTTACTCAGGAGGAGGGCCGAGAGAGACCCAGTACTTC.

The chain is built from TRBV6-1 and TRBJ2-3; D is ambiguous. The CDR3 is 13 residues long. Germline V lookup: CDR1 MNHNS, CDR2 SASEGT. Between the trimmed V and J ends, which lost 7 bases and 0 bases, there was a span of 8 bases. The CDR3 DNA follows: TGTGCCAGCACCCTGACTAGCACAGATACGCAGTATTTT. This translates into CASTLTSTDTQYF.

The chain employs TRBV4-2 and TRBJ1-3; D is unresolved. The CDR3 spans 15 residues. Germline V lookup: CDR1 LGHNA, CDR2 YNFKEQ. Trimming took off 0 bases at V and 4 bases at J, with 10 bases between the two ends. This chain's CDR3 is CASSQDKTRGNTIYF. CDR3 in DNA: TGTGCCAGCAGCCAAGATAAAACGAGGGGAAACACCATATATTTT.

This CDR3 is CARAPGEGETQYF. CDR3 nucleotides: TGTGCCAGGGCCCCAGGGGAGGGCGAGACCCAGTACTTC. This rearrangement joins TRBV2 to TRBJ2-5; tentative D call: TRBD2 (7 bases). The V end lost 9 bases, the J end lost 5 bases, and 16 bases lay between the germline ends. Germline loops: CDR1 SNHLY, CDR2 FYNNEI. The CDR3 is 13 amino acids.

This chain joins TRBV19 and TRBJ2-7; 7 nucleotides match TRBD1. The ends lost 9 bases at V and 3 bases at J; junction bases unmatched: 8. The CDR3 covers 13 residues. Germline-derived CDR1 and CDR2 are LNHDA and SQIVND (reference sequence). DNA of the CDR3: TGTGCCAGCGGACAGGAAATCGGCTACGAGCAGTACTTC. Translated, it gives CASGQEIGYEQYF.

The V and J genes are TRBV2 and TRBJ2-7, with D unresolved. V dropped 5 bases and J dropped 3 bases, with 5 bases sitting between them. Germline loops: CDR1 SNHLY, CDR2 FYNNEI. The CDR3 loop spans 11 amino acids. This CDR3 reads CASSPNYEQYF. The CDR3 DNA reads as TGTGCCAGCAGTCCCAACTACGAGCAGTACTTC.

V usage is TRBV7-2 and J usage is TRBJ1-2; 7 nucleotides align to TRBD1. The V gene's germline CDR1 is SGHTA and CDR2 FQGNSA. The ends lost 1 base at V and 4 bases at J; junction bases unmatched: 3. The CDR3 contains 14 residues. The CDR3 loop is CASSLDQGGYGYTF. DNA of the CDR3: TGTGCCAGCAGCTTAGACCAGGGGGGCTATGGCTACACCTTC.

The rearrangement joins TRBV5-5 to TRBJ1-1, with D tentatively TRBD1 (6 bases). This CDR3 region has 15 residues. V lost 1 base and J 4 bases, leaving 14 bases between the germline ends. Germline V lookup: CDR1 SGHKS, CDR2 YYEKEE (reference sequence). Written as DNA, the CDR3 is TGTGCCAGCAGCTTGCTCCCAGGGGACGGCACTGAAGCTTTCTTT. This sequence encodes CASSLLPGDGTEAFF.

This clone occurred once. The genes are TRBV28 and TRBJ1-5; no definite D call. Germline V gives CDR1 MDHEN, CDR2 SYDVKM. V was trimmed by 3 bases and J by 1 base, leaving 10 bases between them. The CDR3 sequence is 15 residues long. The CDR3 reads CASSFQARSNQPQHF. The CDR3, as DNA: TGTGCCAGCAGTTTCCAGGCGCGAAGCAATCAGCCCCAGCATTTT.

The chain employs TRBV4-1 and TRBJ2-1; 12 nucleotides line up with TRBD2. This CDR3 contains 16 residues. V gave up 4 bases and J gave up 6 bases; unmatched junction bases: 7. Germline V CDR1 and CDR2: MGHRA, YSYEKL. CDR3 in amino acids: CASSPTSSGGANEQFF. In DNA, the CDR3 is TGCGCCAGCAGCCCAACCTCTAGCGGGGGGGCCAATGAGCAGTTCTTC.

V is TRBV23-1 and J is TRBJ1-4; 8 positions agree with TRBD1. TRBV23-1 counts as an open reading frame of uncertain function. The CDR3 is made up of 15 amino acids. The J segment lost 8 bases and the V segment lost 0 bases, leaving 5 bases of the junction unmatched. The CDR3 reads CASSQSYRGKEKLFF. The CDR3 DNA follows: TGCGCCAGCAGTCAATCGTACAGGGGGAAAGAAAAACTGTTTTTT.

The chain employs TRBV28 and TRBJ1-1, with TRBD1 matching 12 bases. J lost 5 bases, V lost 8 bases, and 9 bases had no gene match. Germline V gives CDR1 MDHEN, CDR2 SYDVKM. The CDR3 loop spans 15 amino acids. The CDR3 here is CASYRDRGLRTEAFF. For the CDR3, the DNA is TGTGCCAGCTACCGGGACAGGGGGCTGCGGACTGAAGCTTTCTTT. Together with reference TRBV28 and TRBJ1-1, the CDR3 gives the full variable domain: DVKVTQSSRYLVKRTGEKVFLECVQDMDHENMFWYRQDPGLGLRLIYFSYDVKMKEKGDIPEGYSVSREKKERFSLILESASTNQTSMYLCASYRDRGLRTEAFFGQGTRLTVV.

The chain is built from TRBV28 and TRBJ2-3; D not certain. Per germline, CDR1 MDHEN and CDR2 SYDVKM. V lost 1 base and J 7 bases, leaving 12 bases between the germline ends. The CDR3 extends over 14 amino acids. CDR3 in amino acids: CASSLLSGPNTQYF. The CDR3, as DNA: TGTGCCAGCAGTTTATTGAGTGGTCCAAATACGCAGTATTTT.